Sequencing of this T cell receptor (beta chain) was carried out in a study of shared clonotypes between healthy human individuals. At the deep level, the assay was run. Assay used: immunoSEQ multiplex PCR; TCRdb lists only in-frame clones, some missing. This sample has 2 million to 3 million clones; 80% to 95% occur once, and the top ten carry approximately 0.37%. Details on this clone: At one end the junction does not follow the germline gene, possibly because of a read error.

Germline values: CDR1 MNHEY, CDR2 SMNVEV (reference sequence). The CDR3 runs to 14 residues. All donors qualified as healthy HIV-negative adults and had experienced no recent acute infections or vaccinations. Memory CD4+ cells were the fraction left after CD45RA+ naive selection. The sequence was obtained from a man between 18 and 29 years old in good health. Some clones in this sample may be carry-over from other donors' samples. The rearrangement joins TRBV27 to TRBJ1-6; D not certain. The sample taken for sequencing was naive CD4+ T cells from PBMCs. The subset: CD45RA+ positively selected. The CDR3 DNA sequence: TGTGCCAGCAGGGCTCCATCCTTTAATTCACCCCTCCACTTT. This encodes CASRAPSFNSPLHF.